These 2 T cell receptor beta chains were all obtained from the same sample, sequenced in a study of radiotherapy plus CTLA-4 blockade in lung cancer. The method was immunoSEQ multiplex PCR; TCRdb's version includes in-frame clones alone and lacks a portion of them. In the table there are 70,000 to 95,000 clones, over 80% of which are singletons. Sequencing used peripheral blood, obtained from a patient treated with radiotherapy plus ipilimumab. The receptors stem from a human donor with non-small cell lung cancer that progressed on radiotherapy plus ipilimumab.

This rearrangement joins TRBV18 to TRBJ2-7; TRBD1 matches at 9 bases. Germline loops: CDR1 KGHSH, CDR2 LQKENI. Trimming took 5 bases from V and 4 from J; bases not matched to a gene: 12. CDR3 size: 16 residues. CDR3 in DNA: TGTGCCAGCTCATCGAACCGGGACAGGGCGGTATACGAGCAGTACTTC. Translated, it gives CASSSNRDRAVYEQYF.

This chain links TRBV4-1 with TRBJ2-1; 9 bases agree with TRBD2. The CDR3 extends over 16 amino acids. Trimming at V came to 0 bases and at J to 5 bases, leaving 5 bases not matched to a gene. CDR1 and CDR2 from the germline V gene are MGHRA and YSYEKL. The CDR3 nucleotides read TGCGCCAGCAGCCAAGAAATAGCGGGGGTTAACAATGAGCAGTTCTTC. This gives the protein CASSQEIAGVNNEQFF.